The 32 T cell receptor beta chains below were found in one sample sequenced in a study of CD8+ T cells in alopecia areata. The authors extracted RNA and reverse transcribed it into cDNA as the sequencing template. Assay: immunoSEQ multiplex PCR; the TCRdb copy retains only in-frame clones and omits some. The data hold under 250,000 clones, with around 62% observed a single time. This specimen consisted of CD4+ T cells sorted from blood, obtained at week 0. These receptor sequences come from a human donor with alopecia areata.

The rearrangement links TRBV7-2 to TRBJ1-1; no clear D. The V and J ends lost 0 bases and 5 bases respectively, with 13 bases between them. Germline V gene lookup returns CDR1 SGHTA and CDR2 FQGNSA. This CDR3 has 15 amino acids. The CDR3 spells CASSLAHRSGTEAFF. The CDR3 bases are TGTGCCAGCAGCTTAGCGCACAGATCCGGGACTGAAGCTTTCTTT.

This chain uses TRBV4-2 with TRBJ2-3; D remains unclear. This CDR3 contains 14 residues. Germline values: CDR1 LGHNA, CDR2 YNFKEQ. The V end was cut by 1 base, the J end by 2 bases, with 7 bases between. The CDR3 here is CASSQALDTDTQYF. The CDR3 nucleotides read TGTGCCAGCAGCCAAGCACTCGACACAGATACGCAGTATTTT.

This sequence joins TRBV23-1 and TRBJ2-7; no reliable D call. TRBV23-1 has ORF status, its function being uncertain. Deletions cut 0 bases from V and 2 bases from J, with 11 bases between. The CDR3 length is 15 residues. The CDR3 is CASSQSYAAPYEQYF. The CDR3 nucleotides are TGCGCCAGCAGTCAATCATATGCAGCGCCCTACGAGCAGTACTTC.

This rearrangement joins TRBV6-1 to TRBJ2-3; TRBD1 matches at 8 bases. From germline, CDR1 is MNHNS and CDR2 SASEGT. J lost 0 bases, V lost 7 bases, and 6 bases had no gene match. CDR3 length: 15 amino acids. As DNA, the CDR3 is TGTGCCAGCACAGACCGGACAGGGAGCACAGATACGCAGTATTTT. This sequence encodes CASTDRTGSTDTQYF.

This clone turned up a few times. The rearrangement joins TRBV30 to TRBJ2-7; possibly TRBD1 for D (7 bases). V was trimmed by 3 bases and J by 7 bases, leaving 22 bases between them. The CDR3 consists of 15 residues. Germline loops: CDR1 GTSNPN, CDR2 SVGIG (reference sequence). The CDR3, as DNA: TGTGCCTGGAGCCGACTCGACAGGGACTCTACGGAGCAGTACTTC. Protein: CAWSRLDRDSTEQYF.

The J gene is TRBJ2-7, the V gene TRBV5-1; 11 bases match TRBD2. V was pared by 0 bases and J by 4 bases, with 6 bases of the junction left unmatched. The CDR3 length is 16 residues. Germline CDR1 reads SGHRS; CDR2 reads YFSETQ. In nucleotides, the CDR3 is TGCGCCAGCAGCTTGGCCTTAGCGGGAGGGCCGTACGAGCAGTACTTC. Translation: CASSLALAGGPYEQYF.

In nucleotides, the CDR3 is TGCAGCGCTCGGGACTCTGGAAACACCATATATTTT. It is translated as CSARDSGNTIYF. The chain uses TRBV29-1 and TRBJ1-3; D unclear. The CDR3 is 12 residues long. V lost 7 bases and J 0 bases, leaving 7 bases between the germline ends. Per the germline V gene, CDR1 is SQVTM and CDR2 is ANQGSEA. Full variable domain (remainder filled in from reference TRBV29-1 and TRBJ1-3): SAVISQKPSRDICQRGTSLTIQCQVDSQVTMMFWYRQQPGQSLTLIATANQGSEATYESGFVIDKFPISRPNLTFSTLTVSNMSPEDSSIYLCSARDSGNTIYFGEGSWLTVV.

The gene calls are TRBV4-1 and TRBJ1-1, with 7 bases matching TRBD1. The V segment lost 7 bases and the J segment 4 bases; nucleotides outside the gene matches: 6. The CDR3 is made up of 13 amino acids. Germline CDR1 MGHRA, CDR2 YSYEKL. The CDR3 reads CASNTNRGTEAFF. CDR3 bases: TGCGCCAGCAATACAAACAGGGGCACTGAAGCTTTCTTT.

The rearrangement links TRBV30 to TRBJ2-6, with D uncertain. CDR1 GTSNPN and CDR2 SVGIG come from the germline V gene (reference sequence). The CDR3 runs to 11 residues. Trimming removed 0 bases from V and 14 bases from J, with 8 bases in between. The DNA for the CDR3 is TGTGCCTGGAGTGTACGCGCGTTCCTGACTTTC. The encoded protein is CAWSVRAFLTF.

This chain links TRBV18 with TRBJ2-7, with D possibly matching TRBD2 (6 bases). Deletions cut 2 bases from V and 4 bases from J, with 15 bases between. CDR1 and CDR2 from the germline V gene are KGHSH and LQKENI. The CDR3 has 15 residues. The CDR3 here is CASSPGLATIYEQYF. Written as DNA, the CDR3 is TGTGCCAGCTCACCAGGGCTAGCGACCATTTACGAGCAGTACTTC.

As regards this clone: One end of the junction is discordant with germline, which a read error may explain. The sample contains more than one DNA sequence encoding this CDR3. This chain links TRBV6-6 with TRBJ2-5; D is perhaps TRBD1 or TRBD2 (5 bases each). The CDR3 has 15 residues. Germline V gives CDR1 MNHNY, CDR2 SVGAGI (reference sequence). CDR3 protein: CASSYGTPMGETQYF. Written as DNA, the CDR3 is TGTGCCAGCAGTTACGGGACCCCAATGGGGGAGACCCAATACTTC.

CDR3 sequence reads: CSVEDSGTGPDTQYF. The CDR3 region has the DNA TGCAGCGTTGAAGATTCCGGGACAGGGCCAGATACGCAGTATTTT. V and J are TRBV29-1 and TRBJ2-3, with TRBD1 identical over 9 bases. The CDR3 is 15 amino acids. Germline assignment: CDR1 SQVTM and CDR2 ANQGSEA. V lost 0 bases, J lost 4 bases, and 5 bases stayed unmatched.

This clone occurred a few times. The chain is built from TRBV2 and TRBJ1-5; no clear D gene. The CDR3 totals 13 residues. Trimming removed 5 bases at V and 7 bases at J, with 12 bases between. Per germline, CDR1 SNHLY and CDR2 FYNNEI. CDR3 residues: CASSIRETQPQHF. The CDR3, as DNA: TGTGCCAGCAGTATCCGGGAGACGCAGCCCCAGCATTTT.

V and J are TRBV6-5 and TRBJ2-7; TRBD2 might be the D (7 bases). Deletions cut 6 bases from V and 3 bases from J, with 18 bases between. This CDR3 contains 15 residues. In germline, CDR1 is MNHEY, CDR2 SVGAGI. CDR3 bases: TGTGCCAGCAGATGGGGGAGGGGGGGAGACTACGAGCAGTACTTC. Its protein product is CASRWGRGGDYEQYF.

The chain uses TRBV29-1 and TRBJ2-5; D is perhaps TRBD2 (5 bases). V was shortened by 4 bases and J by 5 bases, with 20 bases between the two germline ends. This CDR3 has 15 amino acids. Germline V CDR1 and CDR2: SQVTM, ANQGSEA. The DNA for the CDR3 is TGCAGCGTTGTTGTAAGTCCGGGAAGGCTGGAGACCCAGTACTTC. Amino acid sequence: CSVVVSPGRLETQYF.

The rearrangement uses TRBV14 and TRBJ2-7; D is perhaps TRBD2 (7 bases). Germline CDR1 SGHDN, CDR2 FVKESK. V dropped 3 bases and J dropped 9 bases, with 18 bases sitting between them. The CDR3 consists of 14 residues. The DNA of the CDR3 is TGTGCCAGCAGCCAGGGCGGGGGCAGCTCAAGGCAGTACTTC. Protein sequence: CASSQGGGSSRQYF.

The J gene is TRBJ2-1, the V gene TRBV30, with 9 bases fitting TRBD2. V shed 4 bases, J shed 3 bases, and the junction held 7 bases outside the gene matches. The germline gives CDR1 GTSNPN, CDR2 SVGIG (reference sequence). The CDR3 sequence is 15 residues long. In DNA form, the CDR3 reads TGTGCCTGGAACGGGCTAGCGGGGCACTACAATGAGCAGTTCTTC. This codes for CAWNGLAGHYNEQFF.

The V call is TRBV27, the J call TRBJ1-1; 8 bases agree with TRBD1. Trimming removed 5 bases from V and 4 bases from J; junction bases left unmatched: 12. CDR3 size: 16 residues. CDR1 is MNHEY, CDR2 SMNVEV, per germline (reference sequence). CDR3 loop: CASSPYPGGASTEAFF. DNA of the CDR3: TGTGCCAGCAGTCCCTACCCAGGGGGCGCCAGCACTGAAGCTTTCTTT.

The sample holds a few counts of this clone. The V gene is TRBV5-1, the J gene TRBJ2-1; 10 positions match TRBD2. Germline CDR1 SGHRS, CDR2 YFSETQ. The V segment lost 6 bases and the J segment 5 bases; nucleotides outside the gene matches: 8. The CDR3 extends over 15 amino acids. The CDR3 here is CASISVAGGNNEQFF. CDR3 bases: TGCGCCAGCATATCGGTAGCGGGGGGAAACAATGAGCAGTTCTTC.

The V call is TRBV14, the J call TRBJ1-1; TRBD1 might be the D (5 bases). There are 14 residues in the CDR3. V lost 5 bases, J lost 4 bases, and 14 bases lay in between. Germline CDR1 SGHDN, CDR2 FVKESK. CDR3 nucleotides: TGTGCCAGCAGCTTCGGGACCTTGAGCACTGAAGCTTTCTTT. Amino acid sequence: CASSFGTLSTEAFF.

The CDR3 sequence: CSVVGQGTEAFF. The CDR3 nucleotides are TGCAGCGTTGTAGGACAGGGCACTGAAGCTTTCTTT. This chain uses TRBV29-1 with TRBJ1-1; 8 bases align to TRBD1. Per germline, CDR1 SQVTM and CDR2 ANQGSEA. The junction had 2 bases not matched to a gene; V was cut back by 4 bases and J by 4 bases. The CDR3 totals 12 residues.

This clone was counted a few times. As DNA, the CDR3 is TGTGCCAGCAGCCGAGGACAGGGGTTACGCTACACCTTC. It codes for CASSRGQGLRYTF. The J gene is TRBJ1-2, the V gene TRBV14, with 9 bases identical to TRBD1. The CDR3 loop spans 13 amino acids. V shed 4 bases and J 9 bases; nucleotides not matched to a gene: 6. The V gene's germline CDR1 is SGHDN and CDR2 FVKESK.

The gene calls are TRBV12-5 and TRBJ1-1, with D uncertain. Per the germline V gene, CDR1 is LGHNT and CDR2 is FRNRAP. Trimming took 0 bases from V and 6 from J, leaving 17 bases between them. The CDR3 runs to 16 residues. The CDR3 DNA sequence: TGTGCTAGTGGTTTGGTACTCGACTTAATCGGGGCTGAAGCTTTCTTT. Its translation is CASGLVLDLIGAEAFF.

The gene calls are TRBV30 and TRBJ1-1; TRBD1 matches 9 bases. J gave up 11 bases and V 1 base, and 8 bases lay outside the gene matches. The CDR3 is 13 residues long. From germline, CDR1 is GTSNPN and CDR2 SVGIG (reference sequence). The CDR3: CAWSGQGGPAAFF. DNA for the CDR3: TGTGCCTGGAGTGGACAGGGGGGCCCGGCGGCTTTCTTT.

In nucleotides, the CDR3 is TGTGCCAGCAGCCCAGGGACGTTCGGCTACACCTTC. Translation gives CASSPGTFGYTF. The chain is built from TRBV11-2 and TRBJ1-2; D possibly corresponds to TRBD1 (5 bases). CDR1 is SGHAT, CDR2 FQNNGV, per germline. This CDR3 is 12 amino acids long. V gave up 5 bases and J gave up 8 bases, with 12 bases separating them.

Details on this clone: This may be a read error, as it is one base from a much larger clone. CDR3 protein: CASSPETDTQYF. The CDR3, as DNA: TGTGCCAGCAGCCCCGAGACAGATACGCAGTATTTT. This rearrangement joins TRBV4-2 to TRBJ2-3; the D is unclear. CDR1 LGHNA and CDR2 YNFKEQ come from the germline V gene. The CDR3 spans 12 residues. With 4 bases removed from V and 3 bases from J, the gap between germline ends came to 5 bases.

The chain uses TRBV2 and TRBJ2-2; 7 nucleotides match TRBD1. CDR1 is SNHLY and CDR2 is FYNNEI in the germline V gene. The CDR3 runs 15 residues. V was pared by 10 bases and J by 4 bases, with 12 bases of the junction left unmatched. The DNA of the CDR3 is TGTGCCAACAAACGACAGGGAAGCGCCACCGGGGAGCTGTTTTTT. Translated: CANKRQGSATGELFF.

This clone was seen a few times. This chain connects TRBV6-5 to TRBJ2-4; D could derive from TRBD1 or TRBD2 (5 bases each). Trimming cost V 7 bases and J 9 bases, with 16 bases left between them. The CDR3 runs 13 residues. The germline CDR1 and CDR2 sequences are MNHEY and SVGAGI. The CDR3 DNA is TGTGCCAGCACCGAGGACCTGAGGGGCATTCAGTACTTC. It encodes CASTEDLRGIQYF.

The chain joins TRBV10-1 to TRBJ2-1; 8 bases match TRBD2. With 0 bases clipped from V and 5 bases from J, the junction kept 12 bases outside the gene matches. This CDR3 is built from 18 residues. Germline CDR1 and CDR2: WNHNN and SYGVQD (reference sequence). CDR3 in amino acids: CASSESSGGGLRHNEQFF. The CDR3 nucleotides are TGCGCCAGCAGTGAGTCCTCGGGAGGGGGACTCCGGCACAATGAGCAGTTCTTC.

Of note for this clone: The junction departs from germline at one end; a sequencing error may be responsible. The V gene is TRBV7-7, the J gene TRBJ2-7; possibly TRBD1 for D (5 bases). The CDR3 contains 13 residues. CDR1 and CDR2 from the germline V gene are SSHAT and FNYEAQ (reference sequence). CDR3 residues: CASSLERGSEQYF. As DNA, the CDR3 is TGTGCTAGCAGCTTAGAAAGGGGTAGCGAGCAGTACTTC.

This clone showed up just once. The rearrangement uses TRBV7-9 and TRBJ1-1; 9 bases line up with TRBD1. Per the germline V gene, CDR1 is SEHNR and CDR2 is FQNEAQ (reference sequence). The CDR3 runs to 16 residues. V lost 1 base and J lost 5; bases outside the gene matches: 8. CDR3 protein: CASSLGTGGRITEAFF. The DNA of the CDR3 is TGTGCCAGCAGCTTAGGTACAGGGGGCAGGATTACTGAAGCTTTCTTT.

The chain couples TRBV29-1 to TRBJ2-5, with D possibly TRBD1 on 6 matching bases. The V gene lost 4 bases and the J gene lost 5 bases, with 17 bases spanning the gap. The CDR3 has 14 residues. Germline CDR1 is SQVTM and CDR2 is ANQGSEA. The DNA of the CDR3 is TGCAGCGTTGCCCAGAACAGGGTTGGTGAGACCCAGTACTTC. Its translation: CSVAQNRVGETQYF.